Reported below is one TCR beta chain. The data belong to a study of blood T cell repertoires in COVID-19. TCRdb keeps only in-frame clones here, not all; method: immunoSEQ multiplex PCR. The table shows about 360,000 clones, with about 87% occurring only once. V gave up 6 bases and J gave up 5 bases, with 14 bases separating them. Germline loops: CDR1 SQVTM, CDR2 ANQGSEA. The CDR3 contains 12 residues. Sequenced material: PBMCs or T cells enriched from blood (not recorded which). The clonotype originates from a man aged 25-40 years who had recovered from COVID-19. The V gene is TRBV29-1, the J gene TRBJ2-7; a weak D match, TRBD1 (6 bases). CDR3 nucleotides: TGCAGCGTGCTTGTCAGGGGCCACGAGCAGTACTTC. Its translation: CSVLVRGHEQYF.